A single sample gave rise to the 5 T cell receptor beta chains below, sequenced in a study of vaccination effects on CD4 cells after COVID-19. The method was immunoSEQ multiplex PCR; TCRdb's version includes in-frame clones alone and lacks a portion of them. Among 57,000 or so clones, around 73% were seen once, and the ten largest hold 1% to 1.5%. Peptide-pool stimulation followed by sequencing identified expanded antigen-specific CD4+ clonotypes in the ViraFEST assay. At the end of around eleven days of culture, CD4+ T cells were isolated. Each participant received a vaccine that was either BNT162b2 or mRNA-1273, given as two doses. These receptors lack a known antigen. Sequenced here: CD4+ T cells from PBMCs cultured with HCoV-229E spike peptides, sampled after COVID-19 vaccination. These receptors all come from a human donor who received a COVID-19 vaccine.

The V gene is TRBV3-1 (or the pseudogene TRBV3-2), the J gene TRBJ1-4; D remains ambiguous. From germline, CDR1 is LGHDT and CDR2 YNNKEL (reference sequence). This CDR3 has 14 residues. The V end lost 4 bases, the J end lost 3 bases, and 9 bases lay between the germline ends. CDR3: CASSLYGANEKLFF. For the CDR3, the DNA is TGTGCCAGCAGCCTATATGGAGCTAATGAAAAACTGTTTTTT.

The chain combines TRBV3-1 (or the pseudogene TRBV3-2) with TRBJ1-4; the D gene is possibly TRBD1 (5 bases). The CDR3 length is 16 residues. Looked up from germline, CDR1 is LGHDT and CDR2 is YNNKEL (reference sequence). The V end was cut by 4 bases, the J end by 0 bases, with 12 bases between. The CDR3 coding sequence is TGTGCCAGCAGCCGGGACCCCTCGGCAACTAATGAAAAACTGTTTTTT. It encodes CASSRDPSATNEKLFF.

This chain connects TRBV7-2 to TRBJ2-2; unclear D gene. This CDR3 comprises 13 residues. Trimming shortened V by 4 bases and J by 4 bases, and 7 bases separated the two germline ends. CDR1 is SGHTA, CDR2 FQGNSA, per germline. CDR3: CASSSYFTGELFF. The CDR3 nucleotides are TGTGCCAGCAGCTCCTACTTCACCGGGGAGCTGTTTTTT.

The rearrangement joins TRBV18 to TRBJ1-2; TRBD1 might be the D (6 bases). The CDR3 extends over 14 amino acids. Trimming left V 1 base short and J 3 bases short, with 9 bases between. CDR1 and CDR2 (germline): KGHSH, LQKENI. Here the CDR3 reads CASSPQSGDYGYTF. The CDR3 nucleotides are TGTGCCAGCTCACCACAGTCAGGGGACTATGGCTACACCTTC.

The CDR3 is CASRLENTEAFF. Here the CDR3 DNA reads TGTGCCAGCAGACTGGAGAACACTGAAGCTTTCTTT. This chain uses TRBV25-1 with TRBJ1-1; D call uncertain. In germline, CDR1 is MGHDK, CDR2 SYGVNS. The CDR3 runs 12 residues. Trimming left V 6 bases short and J 1 base short, with 6 bases between.